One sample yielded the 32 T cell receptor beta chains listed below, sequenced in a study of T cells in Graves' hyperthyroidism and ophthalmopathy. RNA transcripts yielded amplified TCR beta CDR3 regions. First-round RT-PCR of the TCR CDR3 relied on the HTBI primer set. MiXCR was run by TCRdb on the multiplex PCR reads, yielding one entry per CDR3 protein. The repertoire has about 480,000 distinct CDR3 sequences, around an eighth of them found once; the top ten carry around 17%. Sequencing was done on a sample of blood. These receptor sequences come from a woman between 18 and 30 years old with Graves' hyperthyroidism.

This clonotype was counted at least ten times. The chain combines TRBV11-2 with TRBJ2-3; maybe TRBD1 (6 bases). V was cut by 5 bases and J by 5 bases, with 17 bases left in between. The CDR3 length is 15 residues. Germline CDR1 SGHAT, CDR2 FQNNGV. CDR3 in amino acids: CASSPGPIGGDTQYF. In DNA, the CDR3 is TGTGCCAGCAGCCCGGGACCTATAGGGGGAGATACGCAGTATTTT.

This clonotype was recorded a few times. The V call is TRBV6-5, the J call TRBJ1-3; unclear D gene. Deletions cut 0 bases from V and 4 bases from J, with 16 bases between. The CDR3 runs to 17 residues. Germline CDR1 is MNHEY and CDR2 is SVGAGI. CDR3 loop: CASSYSYLPATGNTIYF. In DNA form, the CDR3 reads TGTGCCAGCAGTTACTCATACCTACCGGCGACGGGAAACACCATATATTTT.

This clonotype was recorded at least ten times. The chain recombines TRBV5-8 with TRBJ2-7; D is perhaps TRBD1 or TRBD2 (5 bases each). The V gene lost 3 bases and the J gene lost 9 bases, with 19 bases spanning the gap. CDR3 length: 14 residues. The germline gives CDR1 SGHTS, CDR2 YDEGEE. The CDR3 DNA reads TGTGCCAGCAGCTCGAAAAAACTAGACAGCCCGCAGTACTTC. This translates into CASSSKKLDSPQYF. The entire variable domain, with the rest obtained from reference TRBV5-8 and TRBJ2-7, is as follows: EAGVTQSPTHLIKTRGQQATLRCSPISGHTSVYWYQQALGLGLQFLLWYDEGEERNRGNFPPRFSGRQFPNYSSELNVNALELEDSALYLCASSSKKLDSPQYFGPGTRLTVT.

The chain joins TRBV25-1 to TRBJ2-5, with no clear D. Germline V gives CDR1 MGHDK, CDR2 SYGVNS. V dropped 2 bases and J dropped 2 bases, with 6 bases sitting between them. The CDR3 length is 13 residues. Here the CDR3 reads CASSEGRQETQYF. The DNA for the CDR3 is TGTGCCAGCAGTGAAGGCAGGCAAGAGACCCAGTACTTC.

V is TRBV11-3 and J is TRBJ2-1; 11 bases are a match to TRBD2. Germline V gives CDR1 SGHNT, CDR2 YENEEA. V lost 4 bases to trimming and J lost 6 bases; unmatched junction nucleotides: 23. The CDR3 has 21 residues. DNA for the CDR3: TGTGCCAGCAGCTCCGGGTCCACTAGCGGGAGACCGCTACCTAGTGCCAATGAGCAGTTCTTC. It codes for CASSSGSTSGRPLPSANEQFF.

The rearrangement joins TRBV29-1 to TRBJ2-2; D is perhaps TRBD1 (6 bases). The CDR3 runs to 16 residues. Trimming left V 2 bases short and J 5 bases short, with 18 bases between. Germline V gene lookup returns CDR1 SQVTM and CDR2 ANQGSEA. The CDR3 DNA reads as TGCAGCGTTGAAAAGTATGAGGGACACCCTACCGGGGAGCTGTTTTTT. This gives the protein CSVEKYEGHPTGELFF.

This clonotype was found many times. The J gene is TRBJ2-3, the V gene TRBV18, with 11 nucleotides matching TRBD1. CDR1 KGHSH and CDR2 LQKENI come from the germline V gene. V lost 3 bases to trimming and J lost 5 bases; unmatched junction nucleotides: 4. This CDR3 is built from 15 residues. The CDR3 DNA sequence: TGTGCCAGCTCACCGGACAGGGGGCAAAGAGATACGCAGTATTTT. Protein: CASSPDRGQRDTQYF. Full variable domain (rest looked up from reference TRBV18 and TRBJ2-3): NAGVMQNPRHLVRRRGQEARLRCSPMKGHSHVYWYRQLPEEGLKFMVYLQKENIIDESGMPKERFSAEFPKEGPSILRIQQVVRGDSAAYFCASSPDRGQRDTQYFGPGTRLTVL.

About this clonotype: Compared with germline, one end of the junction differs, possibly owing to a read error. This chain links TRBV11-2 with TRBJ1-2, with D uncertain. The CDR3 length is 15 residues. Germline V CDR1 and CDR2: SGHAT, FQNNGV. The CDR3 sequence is CASSQWRLTNYGYTF. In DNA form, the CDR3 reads TGCGCCAGCAGCCAATGGAGACTTACTAACTATGGCTACACCTTC. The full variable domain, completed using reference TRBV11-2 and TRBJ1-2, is EAGVAQSPRYKIIEKRQSVAFWCNPISGHATLYWYQQILGQGPKLLIQFQNNGVVDDSQLPKDRFSAERLKGVDSTLKIQPAKLEDSAVYLCASSQWRLTNYGYTFGSGTRLTVV.

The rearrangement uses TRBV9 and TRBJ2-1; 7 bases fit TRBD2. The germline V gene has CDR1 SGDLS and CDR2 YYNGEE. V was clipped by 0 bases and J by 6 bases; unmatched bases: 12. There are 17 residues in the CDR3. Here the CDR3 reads CASSVDPPGRSGNEQFF. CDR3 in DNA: TGTGCCAGCAGCGTAGACCCCCCCGGGAGGTCAGGCAATGAGCAGTTCTTC.

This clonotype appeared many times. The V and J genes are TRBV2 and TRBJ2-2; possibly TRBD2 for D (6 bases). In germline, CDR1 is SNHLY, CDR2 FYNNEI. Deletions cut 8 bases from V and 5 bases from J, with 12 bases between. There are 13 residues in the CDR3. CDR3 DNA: TGTGCCAGCGCTAGCGAGGTTACCGGGGAGCTGTTTTTT. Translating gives CASASEVTGELFF.

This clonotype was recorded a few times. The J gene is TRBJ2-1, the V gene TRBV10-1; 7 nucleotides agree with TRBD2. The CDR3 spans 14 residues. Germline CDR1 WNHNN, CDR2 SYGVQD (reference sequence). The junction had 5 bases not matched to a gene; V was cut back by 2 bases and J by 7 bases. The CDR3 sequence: CASSEGTNRNEQFF. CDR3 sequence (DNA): TGCGCCAGCAGTGAGGGGACTAACCGAAATGAGCAGTTCTTC.

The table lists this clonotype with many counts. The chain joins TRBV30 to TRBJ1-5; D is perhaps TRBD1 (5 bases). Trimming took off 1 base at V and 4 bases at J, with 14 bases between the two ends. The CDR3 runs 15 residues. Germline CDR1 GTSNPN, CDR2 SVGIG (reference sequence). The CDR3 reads CAWSDGTGYNQPQHF. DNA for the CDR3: TGTGCCTGGAGTGATGGGACCGGATATAATCAGCCCCAGCATTTT.

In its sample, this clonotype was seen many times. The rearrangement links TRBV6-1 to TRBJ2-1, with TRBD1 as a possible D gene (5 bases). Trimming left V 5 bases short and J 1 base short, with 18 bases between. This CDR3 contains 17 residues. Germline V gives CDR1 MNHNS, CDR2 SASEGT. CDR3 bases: TGTGCCAGCAGTACCCTTGACAGCCTCTCTTCCTACAATGAGCAGTTCTTC. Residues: CASSTLDSLSSYNEQFF.

CDR3 bases: TGCGCCAGCAGCCAGTCAGACTTGGATAATGAGCAGTTCTTC. Amino acids: CASSQSDLDNEQFF. The chain combines TRBV4-1 with TRBJ2-1, with D uncertain. This CDR3 has 14 amino acids. Germline assignment: CDR1 MGHRA and CDR2 YSYEKL. Trimming removed 3 bases from V and 7 bases from J, with 13 bases in between.

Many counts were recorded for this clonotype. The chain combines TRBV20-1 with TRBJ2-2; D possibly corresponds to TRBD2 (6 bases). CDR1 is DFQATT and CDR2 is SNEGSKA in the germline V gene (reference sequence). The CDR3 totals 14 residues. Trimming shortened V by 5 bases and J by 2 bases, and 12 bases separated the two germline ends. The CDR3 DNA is TGCAGTGCTGCGGGGCAGGGTAACACCGGGGAGCTGTTTTTT. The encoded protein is CSAAGQGNTGELFF.

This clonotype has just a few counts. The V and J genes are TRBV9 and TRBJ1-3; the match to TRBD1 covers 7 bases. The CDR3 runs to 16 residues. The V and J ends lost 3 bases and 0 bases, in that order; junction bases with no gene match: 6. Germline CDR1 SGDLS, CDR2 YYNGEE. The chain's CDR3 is CASSAGDRYSGNTIYF. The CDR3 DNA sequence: TGTGCCAGCAGCGCGGGGGACAGATACTCTGGAAACACCATATATTTT. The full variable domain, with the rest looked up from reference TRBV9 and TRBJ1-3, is DSGVTQTPKHLITATGQRVTLRCSPRSGDLSVYWYQQSLDQGLQFLIQYYNGEERAKGNILERFSAQQFPDLHSELNLSSLELGDSALYFCASSAGDRYSGNTIYFGEGSWLTVV.

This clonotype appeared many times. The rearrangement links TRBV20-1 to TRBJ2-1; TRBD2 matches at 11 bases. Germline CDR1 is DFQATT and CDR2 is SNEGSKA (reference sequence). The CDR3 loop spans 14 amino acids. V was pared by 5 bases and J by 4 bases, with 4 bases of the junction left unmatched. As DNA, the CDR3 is TGCAGTGCTGCCTCTAGCGGGAGGTACAATGAGCAGTTCTTC. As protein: CSAASSGRYNEQFF.

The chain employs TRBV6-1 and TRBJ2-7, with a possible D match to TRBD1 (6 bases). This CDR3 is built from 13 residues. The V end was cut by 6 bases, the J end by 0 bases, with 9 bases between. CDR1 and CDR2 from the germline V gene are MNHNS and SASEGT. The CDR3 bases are TGTGCCAGCAGACCCAGGGGCTCCTACGAGCAGTACGTC. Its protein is CASRPRGSYEQYV.

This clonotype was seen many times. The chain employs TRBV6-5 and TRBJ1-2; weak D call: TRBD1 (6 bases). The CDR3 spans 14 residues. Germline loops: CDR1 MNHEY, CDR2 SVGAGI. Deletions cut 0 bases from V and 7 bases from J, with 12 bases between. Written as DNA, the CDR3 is TGTGCCAGCAGTTACTCGATACAGGGCGGTGGCTACACCTTC. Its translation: CASSYSIQGGGYTF.

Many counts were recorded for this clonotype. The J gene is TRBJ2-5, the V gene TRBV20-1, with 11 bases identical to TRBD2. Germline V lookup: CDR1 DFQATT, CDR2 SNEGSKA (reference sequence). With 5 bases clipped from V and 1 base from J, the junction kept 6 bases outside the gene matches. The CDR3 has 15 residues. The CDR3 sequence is CSAVTGTSGQETQYF. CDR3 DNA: TGCAGTGCTGTAACTGGGACTAGCGGCCAAGAGACCCAGTACTTC.

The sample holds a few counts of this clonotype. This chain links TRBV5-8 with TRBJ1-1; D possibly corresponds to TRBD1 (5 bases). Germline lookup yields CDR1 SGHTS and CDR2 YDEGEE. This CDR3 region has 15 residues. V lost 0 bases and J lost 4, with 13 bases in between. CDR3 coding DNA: TGTGCCAGCAGCTTGGGAGCAGGGTTTAGCACTGAAGCTTTCTTT. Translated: CASSLGAGFSTEAFF.

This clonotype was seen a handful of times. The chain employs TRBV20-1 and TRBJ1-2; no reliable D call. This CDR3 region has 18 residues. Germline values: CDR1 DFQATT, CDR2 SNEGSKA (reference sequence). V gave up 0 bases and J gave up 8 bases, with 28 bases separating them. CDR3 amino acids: CSARDNSGAVVEYYGYTF. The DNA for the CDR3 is TGCAGTGCTAGAGATAACTCAGGAGCTGTTGTGGAGTATTACGGCTACACCTTC.

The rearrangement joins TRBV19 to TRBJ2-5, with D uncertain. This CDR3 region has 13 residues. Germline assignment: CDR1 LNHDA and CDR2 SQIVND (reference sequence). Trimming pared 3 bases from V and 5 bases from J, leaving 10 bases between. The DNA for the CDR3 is TGTGCCAGTAGTATTTGGGGTCCTGAGACCCAGTACTTC. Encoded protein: CASSIWGPETQYF. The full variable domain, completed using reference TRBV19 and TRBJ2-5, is DGGITQSPKYLFRKEGQNVTLSCEQNLNHDAMYWYRQDPGQGLRLIYYSQIVNDFQKGDIAEGYSVSREKKESFPLTVTSAQKNPTAFYLCASSIWGPETQYFGPGTRLLVL.

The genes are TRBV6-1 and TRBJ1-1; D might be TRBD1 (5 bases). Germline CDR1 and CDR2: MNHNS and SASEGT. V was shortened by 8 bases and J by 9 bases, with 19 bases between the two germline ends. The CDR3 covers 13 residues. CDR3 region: CASPSSGRAKAFF. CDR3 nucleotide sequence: TGTGCCAGCCCTTCCTCGGGCAGGGCGAAAGCTTTCTTT.

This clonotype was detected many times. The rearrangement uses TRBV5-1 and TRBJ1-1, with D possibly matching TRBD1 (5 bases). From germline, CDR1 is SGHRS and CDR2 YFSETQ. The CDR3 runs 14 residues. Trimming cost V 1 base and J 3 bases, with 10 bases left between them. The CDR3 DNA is TGCGCCAGCAGCTTGTACAGGATGGACACTGAAGCTTTCTTT. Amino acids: CASSLYRMDTEAFF.

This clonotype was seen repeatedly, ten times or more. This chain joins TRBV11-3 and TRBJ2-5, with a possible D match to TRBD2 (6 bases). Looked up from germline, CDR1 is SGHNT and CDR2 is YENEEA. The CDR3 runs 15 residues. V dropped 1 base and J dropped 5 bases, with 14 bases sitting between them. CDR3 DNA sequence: TGTGCCAGCAGCTTAGGGCGGGGCTCGCGGGAGACCCAGTACTTC. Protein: CASSLGRGSRETQYF.

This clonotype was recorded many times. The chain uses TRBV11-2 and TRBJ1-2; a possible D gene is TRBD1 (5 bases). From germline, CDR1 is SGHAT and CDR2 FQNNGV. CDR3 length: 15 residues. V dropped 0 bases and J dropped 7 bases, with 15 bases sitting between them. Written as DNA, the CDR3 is TGTGCCAGCAGCTTAGATTGGAGAGGGGCGAGTGGCTACACCTTC. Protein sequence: CASSLDWRGASGYTF.

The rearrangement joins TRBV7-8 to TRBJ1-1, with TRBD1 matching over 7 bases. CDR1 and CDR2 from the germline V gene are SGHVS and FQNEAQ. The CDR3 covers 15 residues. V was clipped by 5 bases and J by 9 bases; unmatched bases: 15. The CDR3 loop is CASSPDRQRSLKAFF. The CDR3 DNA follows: TGTGCCAGCAGCCCGGACAGGCAGAGGTCGCTTAAAGCTTTCTTT.

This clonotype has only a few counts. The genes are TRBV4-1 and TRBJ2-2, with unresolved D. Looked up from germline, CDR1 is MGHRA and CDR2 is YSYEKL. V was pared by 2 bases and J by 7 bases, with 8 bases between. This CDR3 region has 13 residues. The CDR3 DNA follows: TGCGCCAGCAGCCAATCTCAGAACGGGGAGCTGTTTTTT. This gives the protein CASSQSQNGELFF.

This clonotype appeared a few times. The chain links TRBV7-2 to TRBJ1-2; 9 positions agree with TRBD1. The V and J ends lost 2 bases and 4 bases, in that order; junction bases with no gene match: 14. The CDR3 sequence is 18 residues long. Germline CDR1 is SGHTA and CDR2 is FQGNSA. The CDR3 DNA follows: TGTGCCAGCAGCTTAACCCCAATCGGGACAGGGAACTCCTATGGCTACACCTTC. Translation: CASSLTPIGTGNSYGYTF.

The DNA for the CDR3 is TGCAGTGCTAGAAAGCGACGGGAGAGCCTTGAGCAGTACTTC. It is translated as CSARKRRESLEQYF. This chain links TRBV20-1 with TRBJ2-7, with a tentative D call TRBD2 (6 bases). V gave up 2 bases and J gave up 7 bases, with 18 bases separating them. Germline lookup yields CDR1 DFQATT and CDR2 SNEGSKA (reference sequence). CDR3 length equals 14 residues.

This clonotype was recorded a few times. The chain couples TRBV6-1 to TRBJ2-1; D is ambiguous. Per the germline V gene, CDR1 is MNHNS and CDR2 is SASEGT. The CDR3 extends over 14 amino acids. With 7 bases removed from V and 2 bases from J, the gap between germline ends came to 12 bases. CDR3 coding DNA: TGTGCCAGCACTCCCCAGCAGGCCTACAATGAGCAGTTCTTC. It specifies CASTPQQAYNEQFF.